These 10 T cell receptor beta chains came from one sample sequenced in a study of blood T cells in healthy people across ages. Primers used in a second PCR of about 6 to 12 cycles were a sample-barcoded 5' primer and a J-beta primer mix. TCRdb used MiXCR to reprocess the 5' RACE reads, holding one entry per CDR3 protein. The sample includes under 1 million distinct CDR3 sequences, about 42% seen only once; the top ten take about a fifth. Sequenced sample: blood. Receptors originate from a man aged 55 to 70 in good health.

The chain joins TRBV5-1 to TRBJ2-3; perhaps TRBD1 as D (6 bases). With 4 bases removed from V and 1 base from J, the gap between germline ends came to 16 bases. CDR3 length equals 16 residues. Germline V CDR1 and CDR2: SGHRS, YFSETQ. The CDR3 DNA follows: TGCGCCAGCAGCCCAGAATACTCAGGGGGCACAGATACGCAGTATTTT. Translation gives CASSPEYSGGTDTQYF. The entire variable domain, with the rest obtained from reference TRBV5-1 and TRBJ2-3, is as follows: KAGVTQTPRYLIKTRGQQVTLSCSPISGHRSVSWYQQTPGQGLQFLFEYFSETQRNKGNFPGRFSGRQFSNSRSEMNVSTLELGDSALYLCASSPEYSGGTDTQYFGPGTRLTVL.

V is TRBV20-1 and J is TRBJ2-2, with TRBD2 identical over 7 bases. J was trimmed by 4 bases and V by 0 bases; bases with no gene match: 5. Germline CDR1 is DFQATT and CDR2 is SNEGSKA (reference sequence). The CDR3 contains 15 residues. The CDR3 bases are TGCAGTGCTAGAGATAATGTAGCGGGCACCGGGGAGCTGTTTTTT. Translating it yields CSARDNVAGTGELFF.

This rearrangement joins TRBV28 to TRBJ2-3; 7 nucleotides line up with TRBD2. The CDR3 extends over 18 amino acids. J gave up 5 bases and V 7 bases, and 21 bases lay outside the gene matches. Germline lookup yields CDR1 MDHEN and CDR2 SYDVKM. The CDR3 loop reads CASNGGRVIRINRDTQYF. The DNA of the CDR3 is TGTGCCAGCAATGGGGGGAGGGTCATTAGGATCAATCGAGATACGCAGTATTTT.

The chain has TRBV12-3 or TRBV12-4 and TRBJ2-1; D remains ambiguous. CDR3 length: 15 amino acids. The V end was cut by 4 bases, the J end by 0 bases, with 10 bases between. The CDR3, as DNA: TGTGCCAGCAGTTCAGACGCTGGCTCCTACAATGAGCAGTTCTTC. This codes for CASSSDAGSYNEQFF.

The genes are TRBV25-1 and TRBJ1-2; no clear D gene. The CDR3 runs to 13 residues. Germline V gene sequence: CDR1 MGHDK, CDR2 SYGVNS. Trimming removed 2 bases from V and 4 bases from J, with 8 bases in between. CDR3 loop: CASSEPPGYGYTF. CDR3 coding DNA: TGTGCCAGCAGTGAACCACCCGGCTATGGCTACACCTTC.

The V call is TRBV6-5, the J call TRBJ1-2; D ambiguous. CDR3 length: 14 amino acids. Germline CDR1 is MNHEY and CDR2 is SVGAGI. Trimming removed 2 bases from V and 7 bases from J, with 14 bases in between. The CDR3 nucleotides are TGTGCCAGCAGTTACGCGGCGGAGTCGACTGGCTACACCTTC. Protein sequence: CASSYAAESTGYTF.

There are a few counts of this clonotype. The chain carries TRBV28 and TRBJ1-4; 7 nucleotides align to TRBD1. CDR1 and CDR2 from the germline V gene are MDHEN and SYDVKM. V dropped 6 bases and J dropped 13; count of bases not matched to a gene: 17. The length of the CDR3 is 15 residues. The CDR3 bases are TGTGCCAGCAGCATCGGACAGGCGGTAACTGGGAGACTGTTTTTT. It translates to CASSIGQAVTGRLFF.

The V call is TRBV7-8, the J call TRBJ2-7; a weak D match, TRBD2 (5 bases). CDR1 is SGHVS and CDR2 is FQNEAQ in the germline V gene. V lost 1 base, J lost 4 bases, and 8 bases lay in between. This CDR3 spans 13 amino acids. CDR3 residues: CASSLERIYEQYF. The CDR3 coding sequence is TGTGCCAGCAGCTTAGAGCGGATATACGAGCAGTACTTC.

The chain links TRBV5-1 to TRBJ2-7; D remains ambiguous. Trimming pared 0 bases from V and 3 bases from J, leaving 13 bases between. Germline V gene lookup returns CDR1 SGHRS and CDR2 YFSETQ. The CDR3 spans 15 residues. The CDR3 sequence is CASSLESGEGYEQYF. The CDR3 DNA reads TGCGCCAGCAGCTTGGAGTCTGGGGAAGGCTACGAGCAGTACTTC.

This clonotype has more than one count but fewer than ten. The V call is TRBV4-1, the J call TRBJ2-3; TRBD1 is a possible D gene (6 bases). In germline, CDR1 is MGHRA, CDR2 YSYEKL. The CDR3 is 16 residues long. V dropped 0 bases and J dropped 1 base, with 11 bases sitting between them. The CDR3 DNA reads TGCGCCAGCAGCCAAGAGCACAGGGCCCGCACAGATACGCAGTATTTT. This codes for CASSQEHRARTDTQYF.